The 8 T cell receptor beta chains below all came from one sample that was sequenced in a study of blood T cell repertoires in COVID-19. The repertoire was sequenced with immunoSEQ multiplex PCR; TCRdb's copy has only in-frame clones and lacks some. In the table there are approximately 70,000 clones, 85% to 95% of which are singletons. Sequenced: peripheral blood. These TCRs come from a woman aged 55 to 70 with active COVID-19.

The chain employs TRBV7-2 and TRBJ1-2; no reliable D call. The CDR3 runs to 16 residues. CDR1 and CDR2 from the germline V gene are SGHTA and FQGNSA. The V end was cut by 1 base, the J end by 0 bases, with 12 bases between. Here the CDR3 reads CASSLVADGANYGYTF. The CDR3 DNA sequence: TGTGCCAGCAGCTTAGTTGCTGACGGAGCTAACTATGGCTACACCTTC.

The V gene is TRBV27, the J gene TRBJ1-5, with D possibly matching TRBD1 (5 bases). Trimming removed 7 bases from V and 2 bases from J, with 18 bases in between. The germline gives CDR1 MNHEY, CDR2 SMNVEV (reference sequence). CDR3 length equals 16 residues. DNA for the CDR3: TGTGCCAGCAACCTGTCAGGGCCTAGGGGCAATCAGCCCCAGCATTTT. It specifies CASNLSGPRGNQPQHF.

This sequence joins TRBV3-1 (or the pseudogene TRBV3-2) and TRBJ2-3, with 9 positions matching TRBD2. The CDR3 is 18 residues long. Germline values: CDR1 LGHDT, CDR2 YNNKEL (reference sequence). With 1 base clipped from V and 0 bases from J, the junction kept 8 bases outside the gene matches. DNA of the CDR3: TGTGCCAGCAGCCAAGTTGGTGTGGCGGGAGGGAGCACAGATACGCAGTATTTT. This codes for CASSQVGVAGGSTDTQYF.

V usage is TRBV18 and J usage is TRBJ1-6; weak D call: TRBD1 (5 bases). Germline CDR1 KGHSH, CDR2 LQKENI. V lost 1 base, J lost 7 bases, and 11 bases lay in between. This CDR3 comprises 15 residues. The CDR3 protein is CASSPRSGQNSPLHF. CDR3 nucleotides: TGTGCCAGCTCACCACGGTCCGGACAAAATTCACCCCTCCACTTT.

This chain links TRBV4-1 with TRBJ2-1, with D tentatively TRBD1 (5 bases). Germline V lookup: CDR1 MGHRA, CDR2 YSYEKL. The CDR3 runs to 15 residues. Trimming took 3 bases from V and 1 from J, leaving 10 bases between them. CDR3 sequence reads: CASSQPGISYNEQFF. Here the CDR3 DNA reads TGCGCCAGCAGCCAGCCAGGGATTTCCTACAATGAGCAGTTCTTC.

This chain links TRBV2 with TRBJ2-1; 7 nucleotides line up with TRBD1. The germline V gene encodes CDR1 SNHLY and CDR2 FYNNEI. The CDR3 sequence is 15 residues long. Germline trimming cut 7 bases from V and 0 bases from J; bases unmatched to any gene: 6. The CDR3 protein is CASKRQGSSYNEQFF. CDR3 DNA: TGTGCCAGCAAGAGACAGGGTAGCTCCTACAATGAGCAGTTCTTC. Full variable domain (rest looked up from reference TRBV2 and TRBJ2-1): EPEVTQTPSHQVTQMGQEVILRCVPISNHLYFYWYRQILGQKVEFLVSFYNNEISEKSEIFDDQFSVERPDGSNFTLKIRSTKLEDSAMYFCASKRQGSSYNEQFFGPGTRLTVL.

The chain is built from TRBV28 and TRBJ2-7; 7 positions agree with TRBD2. Germline V gene data show CDR1 as MDHEN and CDR2 as SYDVKM. There are 14 residues in the CDR3. V was pared by 2 bases and J by 5 bases, with 6 bases of the junction left unmatched. This CDR3 is CASSLGGSRDEQYF. The CDR3 DNA is TGTGCCAGCAGTTTAGGCGGGAGCAGGGACGAGCAGTACTTC. Complete variable domain (other parts from reference TRBV28 and TRBJ2-7): DVKVTQSSRYLVKRTGEKVFLECVQDMDHENMFWYRQDPGLGLRLIYFSYDVKMKEKGDIPEGYSVSREKKERFSLILESASTNQTSMYLCASSLGGSRDEQYFGPGTRLTVT.

The J gene is TRBJ2-7, the V gene TRBV21-1; the table's D call TRBD1 went unverified against the DNA. TRBV21-1 is a pseudogene locus. This CDR3 has 20 residues. The CDR3 spells CASSKGGPPRNGPISYEQYF. The CDR3 region has the DNA TGTGCCAGCAGCAAAGGGGGGCCACCCCGGAACGGACCTATATCCTACGAGCAGTACTTC.